Detailed here is one T cell receptor (beta chain). The antigen is not known. The record originates from a study of beta chain features in type 1 diabetes. General study results and limits: A greater similarity of naive, central memory and Treg TCRB repertoires was seen among patients than among healthy donors. All four CD4+ subsets from Type 1 diabetes patients carried moderately but significantly shorter TCRB CDR3s.

Every isolated RNA sample was fully reverse transcribed, so sequencing captured expressed TCRB transcripts. Measured with immunoSEQ multiplex PCR; TCRdb has only the in-frame clones, and not every one. The sample has some 640,000 clones, 11% to 15% seen once. V lost 5 bases, J lost 1 base, and 15 bases lay in between. The V gene's germline CDR1 is SGHTA and CDR2 FQGNSA. The CDR3 length is 15 residues. The clonotype comes from a young man with type 1 diabetes. Material for sequencing was naive CD4+ T cells from blood. The chain joins TRBV7-2 to TRBJ2-7; tentative D call: TRBD2 (6 bases). CDR3 protein: CASSASGVRSYEQYF. The CDR3, as DNA: TGTGCCAGCAGCGCCTCGGGGGTTAGATCCTACGAGCAGTACTTC.